Presented here are 25 T cell receptor beta chains from one specimen sequenced in a study of blood T cell repertoires in COVID-19. This table comes from immunoSEQ multiplex PCR, and its TCRdb copy is limited to in-frame clones, with some not included. The table shows 450,000 or so clones, with roughly 87% occurring only once. The sample was PBMCs or T cells enriched from blood (not recorded which). The receptors were sampled from a young man who had recovered from COVID-19.

The chain recombines TRBV24-1 with TRBJ2-1, with D maybe TRBD1 (5 bases). Looked up from germline, CDR1 is KGHDR and CDR2 is SFDVKD. V was trimmed by 3 bases and J by 5 bases, leaving 13 bases between them. The CDR3 runs to 15 residues. CDR3 amino acids: CATSDPLDNNNEQFF. The CDR3 DNA follows: TGTGCCACCAGTGATCCCCTGGACAACAACAATGAGCAGTTCTTC.

The CDR3 sequence: CASRPASGRYEQYF. The CDR3 DNA reads as TGTGCCAGCAGACCGGCTAGCGGGAGGTACGAGCAGTACTTC. The chain combines TRBV6-5 with TRBJ2-7, with TRBD2 matching 11 bases. Germline CDR1 is MNHEY and CDR2 is SVGAGI. The junction had 5 bases not matched to a gene; V was cut back by 6 bases and J by 4 bases. CDR3 length: 14 amino acids.

The chain recombines TRBV5-1 with TRBJ1-5; D perhaps matches TRBD1 (6 bases). The CDR3 contains 15 residues. V lost 0 bases and J 3 bases, leaving 10 bases between the germline ends. Germline V gives CDR1 SGHRS, CDR2 YFSETQ. CDR3 protein: CASSLEDSLNQPQHF. Written as DNA, the CDR3 is TGCGCCAGCAGCTTGGAGGACAGCCTCAATCAGCCCCAGCATTTT.

A single count supports this clone. One end of the junction does not line up with germline, which may come from a read error. The chain has TRBV2 and TRBJ1-1, with TRBD1 identical over 8 bases. In germline, CDR1 is SNHLY, CDR2 FYNNEI. CDR3 length equals 14 residues. In DNA, the CDR3 is TGTGCCAGCAGAGAAGGACAGGGCCGGACTGAAGCTTTCTTT. Translated: CASREGQGRTEAFF.

The chain employs TRBV10-1 and TRBJ2-2, with D uncertain. Germline V gene data show CDR1 as WNHNN and CDR2 as SYGVQD (reference sequence). The CDR3 totals 14 residues. V was cut by 6 bases and J by 4 bases, with 12 bases left in between. CDR3 sequence (DNA): TGCGCCAGCAGCCCTATTCCAAGCACCGGGGAGCTGTTTTTT. Its translation is CASSPIPSTGELFF.

This chain uses TRBV5-5 with TRBJ1-1; the match to TRBD1 covers 9 bases. The CDR3 is 15 residues long. Unmatched junction bases numbered 9, after V lost 3 bases and J lost 6 bases. CDR1 is SGHKS and CDR2 is YYEKEE in the germline V gene (reference sequence). The CDR3 here is CASSYGTGKISEAFF. In nucleotides, the CDR3 is TGTGCCAGCAGCTACGGGACAGGGAAGATTTCTGAAGCTTTCTTT.

This clone was seen only a few times. This chain joins TRBV7-3 and TRBJ1-2; the D gene is possibly TRBD1 (5 bases). The V and J ends lost 0 bases and 4 bases respectively, with 9 bases between them. The CDR3 totals 14 residues. Germline CDR1 SGHTA, CDR2 FQGTGA. The CDR3 is CASSLTGDSYGYTF. Written as DNA, the CDR3 is TGTGCCAGCAGCTTAACAGGAGACAGCTATGGCTACACCTTC.

The chain has TRBV11-3 and TRBJ1-2; D unresolved. Germline lookup yields CDR1 SGHNT and CDR2 YENEEA. CDR3 length: 12 residues. Trimming took 4 bases from V and 6 from J, leaving 9 bases between them. CDR3 residues: CASSSSGDGYTF. For the CDR3, the DNA is TGTGCCAGCAGCTCCAGCGGGGATGGCTACACCTTC.

The rearrangement uses TRBV19 and TRBJ2-5, with D perhaps matching TRBD2 (5 bases). This CDR3 region has 12 residues. V lost 5 bases and J lost 5, with 9 bases in between. Germline CDR1 is LNHDA and CDR2 is SQIVND (reference sequence). The CDR3 loop reads CASSRPGETQYF. CDR3 DNA sequence: TGTGCCAGTAGTCGCCCGGGGGAGACCCAGTACTTC.

The chain recombines TRBV1 with TRBJ2-1; whether TRBD2, the table's D call, matches the DNA was not checked. TRBV1 is flagged as a pseudogene. The CDR3 runs to 12 residues. The CDR3 loop reads CTSRTSENEQFF. The CDR3 DNA is TGCACCAGCAGGACTAGCGAGAATGAGCAGTTCTTC.

This clone came up once. V gene TRBV30 combines with J gene TRBJ2-7, with a weak D call TRBD2 (6 bases). This CDR3 is 15 amino acids long. Trimming took off 2 bases at V and 5 bases at J, with 19 bases between the two ends. Per the germline V gene, CDR1 is GTSNPN and CDR2 is SVGIG (reference sequence). The chain's CDR3 is CAWSIAENQPNEQYF. The CDR3 nucleotides are TGTGCCTGGAGTATAGCGGAGAACCAACCTAACGAGCAGTACTTC.

This clone was observed a handful of times. This rearrangement joins TRBV7-7 to TRBJ2-2, with 8 bases identical to TRBD1. The CDR3 loop spans 14 amino acids. The germline CDR1 and CDR2 sequences are SSHAT and FNYEAQ (reference sequence). V lost 3 bases to trimming and J lost 4 bases; unmatched junction nucleotides: 1. The CDR3 loop reads CASSLTGATGELFF. CDR3 coding DNA: TGTGCCAGCAGCTTGACAGGGGCCACCGGGGAGCTGTTTTTT.

This sequence joins TRBV7-9 and TRBJ2-2; D uncertain. Germline assignment: CDR1 SEHNR and CDR2 FQNEAQ (reference sequence). The CDR3 has 14 residues. The V and J ends lost 7 bases and 4 bases respectively, with 13 bases between them. The DNA for the CDR3 is TGTGCCAGCACCCGAAGAACGGGCACCGGGGAGCTGTTTTTT. Amino acids: CASTRRTGTGELFF.

V and J are TRBV5-1 and TRBJ2-1, with a weak D call TRBD2 (5 bases). Germline CDR1 is SGHRS and CDR2 is YFSETQ. This CDR3 contains 15 residues. V lost 0 bases, J lost 2 bases, and 9 bases lay in between. The chain's CDR3 is CASSLVASAYNEQFF. CDR3 nucleotide sequence: TGCGCCAGCAGCTTGGTAGCGTCCGCCTACAATGAGCAGTTCTTC.

V is TRBV7-3 and J is TRBJ1-3; D may be TRBD1 (5 bases). The CDR3 loop spans 16 amino acids. Germline lookup yields CDR1 SGHTA and CDR2 FQGTGA. V lost 5 bases and J lost 7, with 21 bases in between. The CDR3 is CASSPTSGIGGNTIYF. DNA for the CDR3: TGTGCCAGCAGCCCAACGTCAGGGATCGGCGGCAACACCATATATTTT.

The J gene is TRBJ2-5, the V gene TRBV7-9; 9 bases agree with TRBD2. Unmatched junction bases numbered 4, after V lost 6 bases and J lost 5 bases. Germline V gives CDR1 SEHNR, CDR2 FQNEAQ (reference sequence). This CDR3 is 13 amino acids long. The CDR3 protein is CASRSLAGETQYF. CDR3 DNA: TGTGCCAGCAGATCGCTAGCGGGGGAGACCCAGTACTTC.

This chain joins TRBV19 and TRBJ1-2; TRBD1 matches 9 bases. Germline CDR1 LNHDA, CDR2 SQIVND (reference sequence). The junction had 5 bases not matched to a gene; V was cut back by 4 bases and J by 2 bases. The CDR3 loop spans 15 amino acids. CDR3: CASSTTGTGNYGYTF. The CDR3 nucleotides are TGTGCCAGTAGTACTACCGGGACAGGGAACTATGGCTACACCTTC.

The J gene is TRBJ2-7, the V gene TRBV14; 7 bases map to TRBD2. In germline, CDR1 is SGHDN, CDR2 FVKESK. This CDR3 spans 14 amino acids. Losses at the gene ends were 1 base for V and 6 bases for J; bases not matched to a gene: 6. The CDR3 protein is CASSQAGGGAEQYF. Here the CDR3 DNA reads TGTGCCAGCAGCCAAGCGGGAGGAGGGGCCGAGCAGTACTTC.

Only one count was recorded for this clone. The chain recombines TRBV7-2 with TRBJ2-7, with 7 nucleotides matching TRBD1. This CDR3 comprises 14 residues. Per the germline V gene, CDR1 is SGHTA and CDR2 is FQGNSA. Trimming at V came to 5 bases and at J to 0 bases, leaving 4 bases not matched to a gene. CDR3 protein: CASSRTGNSYEQYF. CDR3 bases: TGTGCCAGCAGCCGGACAGGTAACTCCTACGAGCAGTACTTC.

This clone was recorded once. The chain links TRBV28 to TRBJ2-7; D is unclear. From germline, CDR1 is MDHEN and CDR2 SYDVKM. V was clipped by 8 bases and J by 2 bases, with 10 bases between them. The CDR3 contains 12 residues. For the CDR3, the DNA is TGTGCCAGCTCTTATCTTACCTACGAGCAGTACTTC. It specifies CASSYLTYEQYF. Looking up the rest from reference TRBV28 and TRBJ2-7 gives the full variable domain: DVKVTQSSRYLVKRTGEKVFLECVQDMDHENMFWYRQDPGLGLRLIYFSYDVKMKEKGDIPEGYSVSREKKERFSLILESASTNQTSMYLCASSYLTYEQYFGPGTRLTVT.

The count of this clone is one. V usage is TRBV2 and J usage is TRBJ2-1; 9 bases fit TRBD1. The CDR3 has 16 residues. Germline lookup yields CDR1 SNHLY and CDR2 FYNNEI. Losses at the gene ends were 5 bases for V and 1 base for J; bases not matched to a gene: 6. CDR3 bases: TGTGCCAGCAGTCCTACCGACAGGGGGTCCTACAATGAGCAGTTCTTC. Protein product: CASSPTDRGSYNEQFF.

This rearrangement joins TRBV19 to TRBJ1-3; 7 nucleotides align to TRBD1. Germline CDR1 LNHDA, CDR2 SQIVND (reference sequence). This CDR3 has 16 amino acids. V trimming: 8 bases; J trimming: 0 bases; junction bases outside the gene matches: 10. CDR3 in DNA: TGTGCCAGTCGAATTTCAGGGGACAGCTCTGGAAACACCATATATTTT. Translation gives CASRISGDSSGNTIYF. Full variable domain (rest looked up from reference TRBV19 and TRBJ1-3): DGGITQSPKYLFRKEGQNVTLSCEQNLNHDAMYWYRQDPGQGLRLIYYSQIVNDFQKGDIAEGYSVSREKKESFPLTVTSAQKNPTAFYLCASRISGDSSGNTIYFGEGSWLTVV.

The rearrangement uses TRBV7-8 and TRBJ2-3, with TRBD2 identical over 11 bases. In germline, CDR1 is SGHVS, CDR2 FQNEAQ. There are 17 residues in the CDR3. V was clipped by 0 bases and J by 1 base; unmatched bases: 3. The CDR3: CASSLAGTSGRTDTQYF. In nucleotides, the CDR3 is TGTGCCAGCAGCTTAGCCGGGACTAGCGGCCGCACAGATACGCAGTATTTT.

The gene calls are TRBV14 and TRBJ2-5; no clear D. Germline V gene sequence: CDR1 SGHDN, CDR2 FVKESK. V gave up 1 base and J gave up 5 bases, with 5 bases separating them. The CDR3 contains 12 residues. CDR3 in DNA: TGTGCCAGCAGCCAAGCGCGCGAGACCCAGTACTTC. Protein sequence: CASSQARETQYF.

This clone has just one count. The V call is TRBV7-8, the J call TRBJ2-7; 9 bases map to TRBD1. This CDR3 comprises 15 residues. V shed 6 bases, J shed 7 bases, and the junction held 13 bases outside the gene matches. CDR1 SGHVS and CDR2 FQNEAQ come from the germline V gene. The CDR3 sequence: CASRVQGADVGEQYF. The CDR3 DNA reads as TGTGCCAGCAGAGTACAGGGGGCAGATGTGGGTGAGCAGTACTTC. Based on the CDR3 plus reference TRBV7-8 and TRBJ2-7, the full variable domain is GAGVSQSPRYKVAKRGQDVALRCDPISGHVSLFWYQQALGQGPEFLTYFQNEAQLDKSGLPSDRFFAERPEGSVSTLKIQRTQQEDSAVYLCASRVQGADVGEQYFGPGTRLTVT.